The clone carrying this TCR beta chain has only a few counts. Original processing methods: It was from reference gene primer amplification that nucleated cell counts were estimated. Libraries were prepared by immunoSEQ multiplex PCR; TCRdb keeps only in-frame clonotypes and omits some of them. From that table come the V and J calls and clone size; the DNA was used to work out D and trimming. The data show under 250,000 clones, with 87% seen just once and about 3% held by the top ten. V was trimmed by 5 bases and J by 6 bases, leaving 17 bases between them. The CDR3 spans 15 residues. The V gene's germline CDR1 is LNHDA and CDR2 SQIVND (reference sequence). This record belongs to a study of blood T cell repertoires in COVID-19. Study-wide background: There were acute and convalescent COVID-19 samples, and they came from the United States, Italy and Spain. Nucleic acid was either cDNA or gDNA, and it came from T cells, B-cell-depleted T cells, or PBMCs.

Sequencing input: peripheral blood. The source of this sequence is a man between 18 and 29 years old with active or convalescent COVID-19. This chain joins TRBV19 and TRBJ1-5, with D perhaps matching TRBD1 (5 bases). The CDR3 nucleotides read TGTGCCAGTAGTGGGGCGGGGGGGTTTGCTCAGCCCCAGCATTTT. It is translated as CASSGAGGFAQPQHF.